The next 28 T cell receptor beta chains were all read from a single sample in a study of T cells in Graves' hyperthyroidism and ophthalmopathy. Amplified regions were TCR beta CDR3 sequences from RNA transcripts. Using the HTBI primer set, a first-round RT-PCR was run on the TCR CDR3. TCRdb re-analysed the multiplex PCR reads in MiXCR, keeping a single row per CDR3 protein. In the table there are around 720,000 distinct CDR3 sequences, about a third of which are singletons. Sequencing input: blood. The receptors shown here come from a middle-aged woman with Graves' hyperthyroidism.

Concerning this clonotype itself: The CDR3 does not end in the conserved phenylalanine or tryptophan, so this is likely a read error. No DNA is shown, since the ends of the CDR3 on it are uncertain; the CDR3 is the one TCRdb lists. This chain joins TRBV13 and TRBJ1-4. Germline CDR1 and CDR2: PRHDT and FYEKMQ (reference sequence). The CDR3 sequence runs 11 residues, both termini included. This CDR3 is CASSLAGGSFY.

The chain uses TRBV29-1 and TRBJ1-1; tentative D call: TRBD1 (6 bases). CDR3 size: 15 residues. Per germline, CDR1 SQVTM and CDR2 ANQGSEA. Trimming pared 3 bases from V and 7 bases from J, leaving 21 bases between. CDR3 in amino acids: CSVEFRGQGHIEAFF. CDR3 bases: TGCAGCGTTGAGTTCCGTGGTCAGGGGCATATTGAAGCTTTCTTT.

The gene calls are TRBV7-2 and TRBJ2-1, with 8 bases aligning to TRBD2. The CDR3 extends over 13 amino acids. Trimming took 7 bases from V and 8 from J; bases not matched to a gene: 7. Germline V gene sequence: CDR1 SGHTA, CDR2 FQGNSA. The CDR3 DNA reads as TGTGCCAGCAACAGTCTAGCGGGCGATGAGCAGTTCTTC. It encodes CASNSLAGDEQFF.

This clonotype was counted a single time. As DNA, the CDR3 is TGTGCCACCAGCAGAGAAGCCAGGGTGCGGACCCAGTACTTC. Translating gives CATSREARVRTQYF. The chain is built from TRBV15 and TRBJ2-5, with D possibly matching TRBD1 (5 bases). CDR1 and CDR2 from the germline V gene are LNHNV and YYDKDF (reference sequence). Trimming stripped 0 bases from V and 7 bases from J, with 12 bases between. The CDR3 length is 14 residues.

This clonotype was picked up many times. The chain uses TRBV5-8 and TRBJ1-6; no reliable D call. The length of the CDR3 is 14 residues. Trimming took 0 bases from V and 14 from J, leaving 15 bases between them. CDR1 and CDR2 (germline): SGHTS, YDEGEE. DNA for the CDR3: TGTGCCAGCAGCTTGGCCCCGGCGACGCGGTCCCTCCACTTT. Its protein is CASSLAPATRSLHF.

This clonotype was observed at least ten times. For the CDR3, the DNA is TGTGCCAGCACCCGATCGGGTAATAGCAATCAGCCCCAGCATTTT. This encodes CASTRSGNSNQPQHF. The rearrangement joins TRBV7-2 to TRBJ1-5; D not resolved. CDR1 and CDR2 from the germline V gene are SGHTA and FQGNSA. The CDR3 loop spans 15 amino acids. V was pared by 7 bases and J by 0 bases, with 13 bases between.

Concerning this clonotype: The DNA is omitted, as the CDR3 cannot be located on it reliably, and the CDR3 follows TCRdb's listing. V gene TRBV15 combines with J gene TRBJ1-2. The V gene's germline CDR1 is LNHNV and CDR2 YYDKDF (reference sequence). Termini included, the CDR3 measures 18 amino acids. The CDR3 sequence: CATSRDLCSVQRTGGYTF.

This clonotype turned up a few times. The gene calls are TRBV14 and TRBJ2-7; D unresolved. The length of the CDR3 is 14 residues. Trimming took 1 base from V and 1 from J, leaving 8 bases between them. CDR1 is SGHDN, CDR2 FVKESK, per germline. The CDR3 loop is CASSQGAGSYEQYF. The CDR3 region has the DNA TGTGCCAGCAGCCAAGGGGCAGGTTCCTACGAGCAGTACTTC. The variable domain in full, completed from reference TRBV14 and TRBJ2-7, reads EAGVTQFPSHSVIEKGQTVTLRCDPISGHDNLYWYRRVMGKEIKFLLHFVKESKQDESGMPNNRFLAERTGGTYSTLKVQPAELEDSGVYFCASSQGAGSYEQYFGPGTRLTVT.

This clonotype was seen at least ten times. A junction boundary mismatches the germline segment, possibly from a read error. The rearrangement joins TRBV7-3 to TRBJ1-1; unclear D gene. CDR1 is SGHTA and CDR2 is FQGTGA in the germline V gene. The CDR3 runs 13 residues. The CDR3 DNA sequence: TGTGCTAGCAGCCTCAACCCGGGAACTGAAGCTTTCTTT. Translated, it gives CASSLNPGTEAFF. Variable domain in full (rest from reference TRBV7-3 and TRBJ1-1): GAGVSQTPSNKVTEKGKYVELRCDPISGHTALYWYRQSLGQGPEFLIYFQGTGAADDSGLPNDRFFAVRPEGSVSTLKIQRTERGDSAVYLCASSLNPGTEAFFGQGTRLTVV.

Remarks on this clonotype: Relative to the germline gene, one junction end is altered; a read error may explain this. The CDR3 DNA reads TGTGCCAGCACCGTACGACCCGGGCGGCGCTATGGCTACGCCTTC. Residues: CASTVRPGRRYGYAF. The gene calls are TRBV7-2 and TRBJ1-2; no clear D. Per the germline V gene, CDR1 is SGHTA and CDR2 is FQGNSA. CDR3 length: 15 amino acids.

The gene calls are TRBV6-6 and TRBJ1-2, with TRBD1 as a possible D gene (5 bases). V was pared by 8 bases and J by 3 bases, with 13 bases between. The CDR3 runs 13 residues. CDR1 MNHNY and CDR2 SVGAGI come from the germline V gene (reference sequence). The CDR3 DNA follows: TGTGCCAGCTCACCACAGGAGGACTATGGCTACACCTTC. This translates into CASSPQEDYGYTF.

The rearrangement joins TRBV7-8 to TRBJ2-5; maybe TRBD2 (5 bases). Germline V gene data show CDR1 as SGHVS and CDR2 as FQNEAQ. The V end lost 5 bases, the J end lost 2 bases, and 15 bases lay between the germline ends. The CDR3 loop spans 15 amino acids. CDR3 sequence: CASSVGETSQETQYF. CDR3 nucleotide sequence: TGTGCCAGCAGCGTCGGGGAAACTAGTCAAGAGACCCAGTACTTC.

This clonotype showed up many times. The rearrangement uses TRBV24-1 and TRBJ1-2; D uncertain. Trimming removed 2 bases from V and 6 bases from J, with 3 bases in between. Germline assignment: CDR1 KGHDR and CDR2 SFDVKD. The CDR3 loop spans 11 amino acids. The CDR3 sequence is CATSDWNGYTF. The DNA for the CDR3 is TGTGCCACCAGTGATTGGAATGGCTACACCTTC.

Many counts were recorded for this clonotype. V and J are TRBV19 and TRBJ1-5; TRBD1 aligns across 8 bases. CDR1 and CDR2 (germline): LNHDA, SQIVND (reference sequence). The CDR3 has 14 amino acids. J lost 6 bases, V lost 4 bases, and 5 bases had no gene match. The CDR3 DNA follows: TGTGCCAGTAGTACCGGGACAGGATTTCAGCCCCAGCATTTT. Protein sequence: CASSTGTGFQPQHF.

The CDR3 bases are TGTGCCAGCAGTTTCCTCGGGACAGTGACTTACTATGGCTACACCTTC. Amino acid sequence: CASSFLGTVTYYGYTF. V usage is TRBV28 and J usage is TRBJ1-2; TRBD1 matches 7 bases. Germline V gives CDR1 MDHEN, CDR2 SYDVKM. V lost 3 bases to trimming and J lost 3 bases; unmatched junction nucleotides: 10. The CDR3 is made up of 16 amino acids.

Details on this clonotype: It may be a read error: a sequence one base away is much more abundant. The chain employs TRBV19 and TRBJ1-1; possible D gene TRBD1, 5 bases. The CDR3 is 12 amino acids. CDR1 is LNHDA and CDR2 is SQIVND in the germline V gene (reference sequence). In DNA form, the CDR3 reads TGTGCCAGTATAGAGGGGAACACTAAAGCTTTCTTT. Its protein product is CASIEGNTKAFF. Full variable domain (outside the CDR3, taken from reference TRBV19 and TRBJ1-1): DGGITQSPKYLFRKEGQNVTLSCEQNLNHDAMYWYRQDPGQGLRLIYYSQIVNDFQKGDIAEGYSVSREKKESFPLTVTSAQKNPTAFYLCASIEGNTKAFFGQGTRLTVV.

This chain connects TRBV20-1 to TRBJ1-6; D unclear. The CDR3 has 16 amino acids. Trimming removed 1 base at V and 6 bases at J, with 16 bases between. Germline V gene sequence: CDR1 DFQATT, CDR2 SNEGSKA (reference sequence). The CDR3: CSARGRELGRNSPLHF. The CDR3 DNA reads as TGCAGTGCTAGAGGTCGGGAGCTAGGGCGTAATTCACCCCTCCACTTT.

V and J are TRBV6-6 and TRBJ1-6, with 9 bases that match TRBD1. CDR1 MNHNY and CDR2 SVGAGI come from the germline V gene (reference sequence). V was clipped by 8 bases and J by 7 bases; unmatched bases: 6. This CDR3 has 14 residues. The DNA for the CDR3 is TGTGCCAGCGGCCTGGACAGGGGAAATTCACCCCTCCACTTT. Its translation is CASGLDRGNSPLHF.

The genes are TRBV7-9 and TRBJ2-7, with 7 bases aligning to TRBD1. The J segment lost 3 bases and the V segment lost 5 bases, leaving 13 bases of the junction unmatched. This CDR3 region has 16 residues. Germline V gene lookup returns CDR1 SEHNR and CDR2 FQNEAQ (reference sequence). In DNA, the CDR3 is TGTGCCAGCAGCCCGCAGGGGGTGGTCCGGATCTACGAGCAGTACTTC. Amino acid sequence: CASSPQGVVRIYEQYF.

This CDR3 reads CATSETGVSYEQYF. Written as DNA, the CDR3 is TGTGCCACCAGTGAGACAGGGGTATCCTACGAGCAGTACTTC. The chain employs TRBV24-1 and TRBJ2-7, with 8 positions matching TRBD1. J was trimmed by 1 base and V by 4 bases; bases with no gene match: 2. Germline V gene lookup returns CDR1 KGHDR and CDR2 SFDVKD. There are 14 residues in the CDR3.

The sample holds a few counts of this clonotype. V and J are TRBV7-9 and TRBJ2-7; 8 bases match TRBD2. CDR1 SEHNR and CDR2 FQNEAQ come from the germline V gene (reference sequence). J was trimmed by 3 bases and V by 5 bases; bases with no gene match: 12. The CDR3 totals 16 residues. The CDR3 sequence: CASSPNWKRGFYEQYF. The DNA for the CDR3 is TGTGCCAGCAGCCCCAATTGGAAGCGGGGGTTCTACGAGCAGTACTTC.

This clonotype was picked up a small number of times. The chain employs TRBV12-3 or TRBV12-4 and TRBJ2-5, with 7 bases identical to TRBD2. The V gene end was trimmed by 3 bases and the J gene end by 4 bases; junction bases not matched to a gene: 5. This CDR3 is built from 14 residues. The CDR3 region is CASSLGEGTETQYF. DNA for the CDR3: TGTGCCAGCAGTTTGGGGGAGGGGACAGAGACCCAGTACTTC.

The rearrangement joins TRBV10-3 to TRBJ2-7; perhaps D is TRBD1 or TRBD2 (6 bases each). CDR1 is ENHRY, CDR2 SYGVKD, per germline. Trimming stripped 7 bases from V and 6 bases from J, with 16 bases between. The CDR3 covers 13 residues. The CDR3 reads CAIKSGADGEQYF. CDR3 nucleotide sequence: TGTGCCATCAAGTCGGGGGCCGACGGCGAGCAGTACTTC.

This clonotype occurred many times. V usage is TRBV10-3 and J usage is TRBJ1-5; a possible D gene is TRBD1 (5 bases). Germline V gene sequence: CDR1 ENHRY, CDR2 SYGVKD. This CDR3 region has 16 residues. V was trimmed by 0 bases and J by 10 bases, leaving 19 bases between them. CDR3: CAISESEGMIPFPQHF. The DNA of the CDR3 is TGTGCCATCAGTGAGTCGGAGGGGATGATTCCCTTTCCCCAGCATTTT.

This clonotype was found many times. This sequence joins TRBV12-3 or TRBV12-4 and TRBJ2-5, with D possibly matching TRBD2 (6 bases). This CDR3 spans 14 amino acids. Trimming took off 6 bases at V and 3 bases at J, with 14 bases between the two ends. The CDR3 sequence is CASSSQSGEETQYF. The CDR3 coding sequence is TGTGCCAGCAGCTCCCAGTCGGGGGAAGAGACCCAGTACTTC.

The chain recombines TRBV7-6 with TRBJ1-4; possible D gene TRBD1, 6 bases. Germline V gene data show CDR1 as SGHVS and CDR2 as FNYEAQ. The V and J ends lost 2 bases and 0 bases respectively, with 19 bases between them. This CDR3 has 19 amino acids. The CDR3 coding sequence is TGTGCCAGCAGCTTAAAGGTTGGGACACCTTTTGCAACTAATGAAAAACTGTTTTTT. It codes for CASSLKVGTPFATNEKLFF.

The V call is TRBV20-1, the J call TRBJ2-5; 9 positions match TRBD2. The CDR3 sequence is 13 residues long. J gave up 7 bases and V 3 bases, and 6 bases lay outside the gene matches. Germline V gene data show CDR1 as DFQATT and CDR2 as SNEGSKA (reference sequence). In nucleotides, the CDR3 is TGCAGTGCTAGGGACTTAGCGGGAGCGACCCAGTACTTC. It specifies CSARDLAGATQYF.

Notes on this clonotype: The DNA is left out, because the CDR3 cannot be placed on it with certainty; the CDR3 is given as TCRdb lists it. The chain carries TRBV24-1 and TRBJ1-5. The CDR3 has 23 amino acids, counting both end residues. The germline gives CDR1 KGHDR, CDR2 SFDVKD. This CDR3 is CATSDSSGRLEQFFGPEGAPQHF.